Listed here are 26 T cell receptor beta chains from one sample, sequenced in a study of blood T cell repertoires in COVID-19. This table comes from immunoSEQ multiplex PCR, and its TCRdb copy is limited to in-frame clones, with some not included. In the table there are some 45,000 clones, 91% of which are singletons. The sequenced sample consisted of peripheral blood. These receptors all come from a man aged 70-80 years with active COVID-19.

V is TRBV29-1 and J is TRBJ1-1, with 7 bases lining up with TRBD1. CDR1 SQVTM and CDR2 ANQGSEA come from the germline V gene. The V and J ends lost 5 bases and 10 bases, in that order; junction bases with no gene match: 4. The CDR3 is made up of 10 amino acids. In DNA, the CDR3 is TGCAGCGTTTTCCGGGACAGAGCTTTCTTT. It yields the protein CSVFRDRAFF. Combining the CDR3 with reference TRBV29-1 and TRBJ1-1 gives the whole variable domain SAVISQKPSRDICQRGTSLTIQCQVDSQVTMMFWYRQQPGQSLTLIATANQGSEATYESGFVIDKFPISRPNLTFSTLTVSNMSPEDSSIYLCSVFRDRAFFGQGTRLTVV.

The genes are TRBV3-1 (or the pseudogene TRBV3-2) and TRBJ1-1, with D possibly being TRBD1 (5 bases). The V gene lost 0 bases and the J gene lost 1 base, with 9 bases spanning the gap. The CDR3 extends over 15 amino acids. Germline CDR1 and CDR2: LGHDT and YNNKEL (reference sequence). CDR3 sequence (DNA): TGTGCCAGCAGCCAAGAGGGGGGATCGAACACTGAAGCTTTCTTT. Translation: CASSQEGGSNTEAFF.

CDR3 residues: CASSATGGRNGYTF. DNA of the CDR3: TGTGCCAGCAGTGCTACAGGGGGTAGAAATGGCTACACCTTC. This sequence joins TRBV2 and TRBJ1-2; 8 bases map to TRBD1. Trimming cost V 4 bases and J 6 bases; bases outside gene matches: 7. The V gene's germline CDR1 is SNHLY and CDR2 FYNNEI. CDR3 length: 14 residues.

The chain combines TRBV11-2 with TRBJ1-3; no firm D call. Germline-derived CDR1 and CDR2 are SGHAT and FQNNGV. The CDR3 length is 15 residues. Trimming stripped 0 bases from V and 7 bases from J, with 13 bases between. This CDR3 is CASSLEGTAANTIYF. Here the CDR3 DNA reads TGTGCCAGCAGCTTAGAGGGTACAGCCGCGAACACCATATATTTT. Filled out from reference TRBV11-2 and TRBJ1-3, the complete variable domain reads EAGVAQSPRYKIIEKRQSVAFWCNPISGHATLYWYQQILGQGPKLLIQFQNNGVVDDSQLPKDRFSAERLKGVDSTLKIQPAKLEDSAVYLCASSLEGTAANTIYFGEGSWLTVV.

V is TRBV11-2 and J is TRBJ2-3, with 11 bases lining up with TRBD1. Per germline, CDR1 SGHAT and CDR2 FQNNGV. With V trimmed by 4 bases and J by 8 bases, 8 bases remained unmatched. This CDR3 region has 15 residues. CDR3 protein: CASSSKGQGAVTQYF. The DNA for the CDR3 is TGTGCCAGCAGCTCAAAAGGACAGGGGGCGGTTACGCAGTATTTT.

This clone has just one count. The V call is TRBV7-6, the J call TRBJ1-1; 10 nucleotides agree with TRBD1. There are 18 residues in the CDR3. The junction had 12 bases not matched to a gene; V was cut back by 3 bases and J by 2 bases. Germline V gene lookup returns CDR1 SGHVS and CDR2 FNYEAQ. CDR3 in amino acids: CASSFGPGTGAGNTEAFF. CDR3 coding DNA: TGTGCCAGCAGCTTTGGCCCCGGGACAGGGGCTGGAAACACTGAAGCTTTCTTT.

The chain recombines TRBV2 with TRBJ1-2; possibly TRBD1 for D (5 bases). Between the trimmed V and J ends, which lost 6 bases and 0 bases, there was a span of 14 bases. The germline gives CDR1 SNHLY, CDR2 FYNNEI. The CDR3 sequence is 15 residues long. The CDR3 DNA is TGTGCCAGCAGCCTTGACAGTCTCCCTAACTATGGCTACACCTTC. The encoded protein is CASSLDSLPNYGYTF. Drawing the rest from reference TRBV2 and TRBJ1-2, the complete variable domain is EPEVTQTPSHQVTQMGQEVILRCVPISNHLYFYWYRQILGQKVEFLVSFYNNEISEKSEIFDDQFSVERPDGSNFTLKIRSTKLEDSAMYFCASSLDSLPNYGYTFGSGTRLTVV.

The CDR3 DNA reads TGTGCCAGTAGTCCCAACCGAGTACAGGGCTTGGGAGAGACCCAGTACTTC. Translation: CASSPNRVQGLGETQYF. The V call is TRBV19, the J call TRBJ2-5, with D perhaps matching TRBD1 (6 bases). V lost 5 bases and J 4 bases, leaving 23 bases between the germline ends. The germline gives CDR1 LNHDA, CDR2 SQIVND (reference sequence). This CDR3 has 17 residues.

V gene TRBV4-3 combines with J gene TRBJ2-3, with TRBD2 identical over 9 bases. The CDR3 is 19 residues long. Germline lookup yields CDR1 LGHNA and CDR2 YSLEER. After removal of 4 bases from V and 0 bases from J, the junction contained 14 bases not matched to a gene. This CDR3 is CASSPRLAGSISSTDTQYF. CDR3 DNA: TGCGCCAGCAGCCCCCGGCTAGCGGGGAGTATATCTAGCACAGATACGCAGTATTTT.

The V call is TRBV28, the J call TRBJ1-2; TRBD1 might be the D (6 bases). This CDR3 has 15 residues. V dropped 3 bases and J dropped 2 bases, with 13 bases sitting between them. Germline V gives CDR1 MDHEN, CDR2 SYDVKM. The chain's CDR3 is CASSLTRGANYGYTF. Here the CDR3 DNA reads TGTGCCAGCAGTTTGACCAGGGGCGCGAACTATGGCTACACCTTC.

This clone was detected a few times. The V call is TRBV3-1 (or the pseudogene TRBV3-2), the J call TRBJ1-2; 10 bases are a match to TRBD1. The germline CDR1 and CDR2 sequences are LGHDT and YNNKEL (reference sequence). This CDR3 has 15 residues. V lost 5 bases, J lost 0 bases, and 3 bases stayed unmatched. CDR3 sequence reads: CASSAGTGANYGYTF. In nucleotides, the CDR3 is TGTGCCAGCAGCGCCGGGACAGGGGCTAACTATGGCTACACCTTC.

The chain couples TRBV4-1 to TRBJ2-6, with TRBD1 matching 10 bases. The trim removed 5 bases at V and 4 bases at J, leaving 11 bases unmatched. The V gene's germline CDR1 is MGHRA and CDR2 YSYEKL. This CDR3 spans 18 amino acids. CDR3 amino acids: CASSSRDRGISGANVLTF. The CDR3 bases are TGCGCCAGCAGCAGCCGGGACAGGGGAATTTCCGGGGCCAACGTCCTGACTTTC.

The CDR3 DNA reads as TGTGCCAGCAGTTTAAGCCAAACAGATACGCAGTATTTT. The encoded protein is CASSLSQTDTQYF. The chain has TRBV28 and TRBJ2-3; unclear D gene. This CDR3 is built from 13 residues. The V gene lost 2 bases and the J gene lost 3 bases, with 6 bases spanning the gap. Germline V lookup: CDR1 MDHEN, CDR2 SYDVKM.

The rearrangement links TRBV28 to TRBJ1-1, with a weak D call TRBD1 (5 bases). The germline V gene encodes CDR1 MDHEN and CDR2 SYDVKM. V lost 1 base and J 6 bases, leaving 9 bases between the germline ends. The CDR3 is 13 residues long. CDR3 protein: CASSLLGRAEAFF. In DNA, the CDR3 is TGTGCCAGCAGTTTATTGGGCAGGGCTGAAGCTTTCTTT.

The chain links TRBV24-1 to TRBJ2-3, with 8 bases identical to TRBD2. The CDR3 consists of 15 residues. J gave up 4 bases and V 4 bases, and 6 bases lay outside the gene matches. Germline CDR1 KGHDR, CDR2 SFDVKD. CDR3 residues: CATSDPAGAADTQYF. The CDR3, as DNA: TGTGCCACCAGTGACCCAGCGGGAGCGGCAGATACGCAGTATTTT.

The rearrangement links TRBV24-1 to TRBJ1-5, with D maybe TRBD1 (5 bases). In germline, CDR1 is KGHDR, CDR2 SFDVKD. This CDR3 has 13 amino acids. Trimming took off 5 bases at V and 7 bases at J, with 11 bases between the two ends. DNA of the CDR3: TGTGCCACCAGTGGGGGCCGCGGCCAGCCCCAGCATTTT. Translation: CATSGGRGQPQHF.

The genes are TRBV27 and TRBJ1-2; D is undetermined. This CDR3 is built from 14 residues. The germline V gene encodes CDR1 MNHEY and CDR2 SMNVEV (reference sequence). V lost 5 bases and J 4 bases, leaving 14 bases between the germline ends. The chain's CDR3 is CASSDLGGGYGYTF. The CDR3 bases are TGTGCCAGCAGTGACTTGGGAGGCGGCTATGGCTACACCTTC.

J is TRBJ2-1 and V is TRBV5-1; 8 nucleotides agree with TRBD2. The CDR3 has 15 amino acids. V lost 4 bases, J lost 7 bases, and 10 bases stayed unmatched. Germline lookup yields CDR1 SGHRS and CDR2 YFSETQ. This chain's CDR3 is CASSLRTSLRNEQFF. The CDR3 bases are TGCGCCAGCAGCCTAAGGACTAGCCTGCGGAATGAGCAGTTCTTC.

This sequence joins TRBV24-1 and TRBJ2-5; no clear D. This CDR3 spans 13 amino acids. CDR1 is KGHDR and CDR2 is SFDVKD in the germline V gene. V lost 4 bases, J lost 2 bases, and 7 bases lay in between. CDR3 in DNA: TGTGCCACCAGTGACGGTTCTCAAGAGACCCAGTACTTC. Its protein is CATSDGSQETQYF.

This chain connects TRBV5-6 to TRBJ1-1, with D maybe TRBD1 (6 bases). Germline assignment: CDR1 SGHDT and CDR2 YYEEEE. Trimming stripped 1 base from V and 0 bases from J, with 10 bases between. The CDR3 sequence is 15 residues long. The CDR3 nucleotides are TGTGCCAGCAGCTTGAGGGGGTGGATGAACACTGAAGCTTTCTTT. Its protein product is CASSLRGWMNTEAFF.

This chain links TRBV7-2 with TRBJ1-6; no clear D gene. Germline V CDR1 and CDR2: SGHTA, FQGNSA. V lost 7 bases to trimming and J lost 6 bases, with 10 bases between them. This CDR3 has 13 amino acids. In nucleotides, the CDR3 is TGTGCCAGCACCCCAGGATTTAATTCACCCCTCCACTTT. It is translated as CASTPGFNSPLHF.

This chain's CDR3 is CASTNRKNEKLFF. The CDR3 DNA follows: TGTGCCAGCACTAACAGGAAAAATGAAAAACTGTTTTTT. The V call is TRBV2, the J call TRBJ1-4; possibly TRBD1 for D (5 bases). Germline V lookup: CDR1 SNHLY, CDR2 FYNNEI. V lost 7 bases and J 5 bases, leaving 11 bases between the germline ends. This CDR3 is 13 amino acids long.

The chain couples TRBV11-2 to TRBJ2-1, with TRBD1 identical over 11 bases. Germline CDR1 reads SGHAT; CDR2 reads FQNNGV. The CDR3 consists of 17 residues. With 5 bases clipped from V and 4 bases from J, the junction kept 10 bases outside the gene matches. The CDR3 loop reads CASSPRRDRGKYNEQFF. The CDR3 nucleotides are TGTGCCAGCAGCCCCCGGAGGGACAGGGGGAAATACAATGAGCAGTTCTTC.

The chain recombines TRBV4-3 with TRBJ2-2, with 10 bases matching TRBD1. With 1 base clipped from V and 5 bases from J, the junction kept 4 bases outside the gene matches. The germline CDR1 and CDR2 sequences are LGHNA and YSLEER. The CDR3 runs 16 residues. CDR3 loop: CASSQARTGGTGELFF. CDR3 nucleotide sequence: TGCGCCAGCAGCCAAGCCCGGACAGGGGGGACCGGGGAGCTGTTTTTT.

The gene calls are TRBV27 and TRBJ1-6; a possible D gene is TRBD1 (6 bases). From germline, CDR1 is MNHEY and CDR2 SMNVEV (reference sequence). The CDR3 has 19 amino acids. The V end was cut by 5 bases, the J end by 0 bases, with 20 bases between. For the CDR3, the DNA is TGTGCCAGCAGTCAAACAGGGTTAGCTTGGGGCTCCTATAATTCACCCCTCCACTTT. Protein product: CASSQTGLAWGSYNSPLHF.

The CDR3 nucleotides are TGTGCCAGCAGTGACGGAGCCAAAGAGACCCAGTACTTC. It encodes CASSDGAKETQYF. This sequence joins TRBV6-1 and TRBJ2-5; D remains ambiguous. CDR1 is MNHNS and CDR2 is SASEGT in the germline V gene. Trimming stripped 3 bases from V and 3 bases from J, with 8 bases between. The CDR3 has 13 residues.